The 18 T cell receptor beta chains below come from one sample, sequenced in a study of blood T cell repertoires in COVID-19. Measured with immunoSEQ multiplex PCR; TCRdb has only the in-frame clones, and not every one. This table has hundreds of thousands of clones, about 90% appearing once. The sequenced sample was peripheral blood. The receptors originated from a woman aged 45 to 65 with acute or convalescent COVID-19.

This clone was seen ten or more times. The CDR3 protein is CASAIRDRGDQPQHF. The DNA for the CDR3 is TGTGCTAGTGCTATTCGGGACAGGGGTGATCAGCCCCAGCATTTT. J is TRBJ1-5 and V is TRBV12-5, with TRBD1 matching 10 bases. V dropped 7 bases and J dropped 5; count of bases not matched to a gene: 8. The CDR3 contains 15 residues. Looked up from germline, CDR1 is LGHNT and CDR2 is FRNRAP. The full variable domain, in which reference TRBV12-5 and TRBJ1-5 provide the parts outside the CDR3, is DARVTQTPRHKVTEMGQEVTMRCQPILGHNTVFWYRQTMMQGLELLAYFRNRAPLDDSGMPKDRFSAEMPDATLATLKIQPSEPRDSAVYFCASAIRDRGDQPQHFGDGTRLSIL.

The chain joins TRBV19 to TRBJ1-2, with 9 positions matching TRBD1. Trimming took 9 bases from V and 4 from J; bases not matched to a gene: 6. Germline V CDR1 and CDR2: LNHDA, SQIVND (reference sequence). The CDR3 is 13 residues long. The CDR3 spells CASRDRASYGYTF. In nucleotides, the CDR3 is TGTGCCAGCCGGGACAGGGCCTCCTATGGCTACACCTTC.

The rearrangement joins TRBV6-7 to TRBJ2-7, with D tentatively TRBD2 (7 bases). TRBV6-7 is designated an ORF whose function remains uncertain. CDR3 length: 17 amino acids. The V gene lost 0 bases and the J gene lost 2 bases, with 17 bases spanning the gap. The CDR3 here is CASSYSRGGTGTYEQYF. The CDR3 DNA sequence: TGTGCCAGCAGTTACTCGAGGGGGGGGACGGGAACCTACGAGCAGTACTTC.

The chain carries TRBV5-1 and TRBJ2-7, with D possibly matching TRBD1 (6 bases). The V gene lost 4 bases and the J gene lost 3 bases, with 11 bases spanning the gap. Germline V CDR1 and CDR2: SGHRS, YFSETQ. The CDR3 covers 13 residues. Written as DNA, the CDR3 is TGCGCCAGCAGCATGGTGACAGGCTACGAGCAGTACTTC. This encodes CASSMVTGYEQYF.

The gene calls are TRBV5-4 and TRBJ2-2; 7 bases map to TRBD2. Germline values: CDR1 SGHNT, CDR2 YYREEE (reference sequence). The length of the CDR3 is 13 residues. Trimming cost V 5 bases and J 5 bases; bases outside gene matches: 3. CDR3 DNA: TGTGCCAGCAGGGGAGGGGTAACCGGGGAGCTGTTTTTT. It specifies CASRGGVTGELFF.

The rearrangement links TRBV10-3 to TRBJ1-3; 9 bases align to TRBD1. Germline loops: CDR1 ENHRY, CDR2 SYGVKD. Trimming removed 7 bases from V and 1 base from J; junction bases left unmatched: 2. CDR3 length equals 14 residues. The CDR3 sequence is CAITGTGSGNTIYF. Here the CDR3 DNA reads TGTGCCATCACCGGGACAGGGTCTGGAAACACCATATATTTT.

The rearrangement joins TRBV9 to TRBJ1-5; D unresolved. Trimming took off 2 bases at V and 0 bases at J, with 9 bases between the two ends. The CDR3 loop spans 15 amino acids. The V gene's germline CDR1 is SGDLS and CDR2 YYNGEE. CDR3 loop: CASSVNGDSNQPQHF. For the CDR3, the DNA is TGTGCCAGCAGCGTCAACGGGGATAGCAATCAGCCCCAGCATTTT.

In its sample, this clone was seen once. The chain carries TRBV4-1 and TRBJ1-1; no firm D call. Germline V gives CDR1 MGHRA, CDR2 YSYEKL. This CDR3 is built from 15 residues. V shed 1 base and J shed 11 bases, with 20 bases lying between them. The CDR3 region is CASSQVAVLPGLAFF. CDR3 DNA sequence: TGCGCCAGCAGCCAAGTGGCCGTCCTACCAGGTCTGGCTTTCTTT.

V usage is TRBV7-2 and J usage is TRBJ2-7; possible D gene TRBD1, 6 bases. Trimming left V 1 base short and J 6 bases short, with 13 bases between. CDR1 and CDR2 (germline): SGHTA, FQGNSA. This CDR3 region has 14 residues. As DNA, the CDR3 is TGTGCCAGCAGCTTAGAAGGGCTAGGGGGCGAGCAGTACTTC. Translating gives CASSLEGLGGEQYF.

The gene calls are TRBV19 and TRBJ1-5; D is uncertain. Germline loops: CDR1 LNHDA, CDR2 SQIVND (reference sequence). This CDR3 has 15 residues. V lost 4 bases, J lost 2 bases, and 12 bases lay in between. The CDR3 DNA sequence: TGTGCCAGTAGTACGGGAGAGGCGGGCAATCAGCCCCAGCATTTT. It encodes CASSTGEAGNQPQHF.

The chain combines TRBV7-9 with TRBJ2-1; D unclear. Germline lookup yields CDR1 SEHNR and CDR2 FQNEAQ (reference sequence). This CDR3 is 11 amino acids long. The V gene lost 5 bases and the J gene lost 4 bases, with 3 bases spanning the gap. The CDR3, as DNA: TGTGCCAGCAGCACTTACAATGAGCAGTTCTTC. This gives the protein CASSTYNEQFF.

The count of this clone is one. This chain joins TRBV7-2 and TRBJ2-6; 10 bases line up with TRBD2. This CDR3 is 21 amino acids long. J lost 0 bases, V lost 0 bases, and 11 bases had no gene match. Germline CDR1 is SGHTA and CDR2 is FQGNSA. CDR3 in amino acids: CASSLAYPLLAGTSGANVLTF. CDR3 DNA sequence: TGTGCCAGCAGCTTAGCCTACCCCTTACTAGCGGGGACCTCTGGGGCCAACGTCCTGACTTTC.

The V call is TRBV19, the J call TRBJ2-3; a possible D gene is TRBD2 (8 bases). The CDR3 length is 16 residues. V shed 2 bases and J shed 7 bases, with 19 bases lying between them. CDR1 LNHDA and CDR2 SQIVND come from the germline V gene (reference sequence). The CDR3 protein is CASSISGRGDRNTQYF. Written as DNA, the CDR3 is TGTGCCAGTAGTATATCGGGGCGGGGGGACAGAAATACGCAGTATTTT.

The V and J genes are TRBV6-5 and TRBJ2-5; tentatively, D is TRBD1 (6 bases). Looked up from germline, CDR1 is MNHEY and CDR2 is SVGAGI. This CDR3 is 14 amino acids long. Trimming left V 4 bases short and J 3 bases short, with 12 bases between. The CDR3 protein is CASSSETGKETQYF. The CDR3 coding sequence is TGTGCCAGCAGTTCGGAGACAGGAAAAGAGACCCAGTACTTC.

The CDR3 bases are TGTGCCAGCAGCGTACGGGGGGCCTATAATTCACCCCTCCACTTT. Encoded protein: CASSVRGAYNSPLHF. The chain has TRBV9 and TRBJ1-6, with a possible D match to TRBD1 (5 bases). There are 15 residues in the CDR3. Trimming stripped 1 base from V and 2 bases from J, with 7 bases between. Germline values: CDR1 SGDLS, CDR2 YYNGEE.

The V gene is TRBV11-3, the J gene TRBJ1-4, with 10 positions matching TRBD1. Germline V lookup: CDR1 SGHNT, CDR2 YENEEA. J gave up 5 bases and V 5 bases, and 8 bases lay outside the gene matches. The CDR3 is made up of 16 amino acids. The CDR3 reads CASSPKDRGDNEKLFF. CDR3 sequence (DNA): TGTGCCAGCAGCCCAAAGGACAGGGGGGACAATGAAAAACTGTTTTTT.

The V gene is TRBV7-2, the J gene TRBJ2-3, with D possibly being TRBD2 (5 bases). CDR1 and CDR2 from the germline V gene are SGHTA and FQGNSA. The length of the CDR3 is 13 residues. The V end lost 7 bases, the J end lost 2 bases, and 10 bases lay between the germline ends. The CDR3 DNA follows: TGTGCCAGCACCTTCGGGGACACAGATACGCAGTATTTT. The encoded protein is CASTFGDTDTQYF.

The chain has TRBV5-1 and TRBJ1-3, with 7 bases identical to TRBD1. Germline V CDR1 and CDR2: SGHRS, YFSETQ. V lost 0 bases and J lost 0; bases outside the gene matches: 6. The CDR3 totals 17 residues. For the CDR3, the DNA is TGCGCCAGCAGCTTGGCGGGAGACAGGGTCTCTGGAAACACCATATATTTT. Translated: CASSLAGDRVSGNTIYF. Full variable domain (missing parts from reference TRBV5-1 and TRBJ1-3): KAGVTQTPRYLIKTRGQQVTLSCSPISGHRSVSWYQQTPGQGLQFLFEYFSETQRNKGNFPGRFSGRQFSNSRSEMNVSTLELGDSALYLCASSLAGDRVSGNTIYFGEGSWLTVV.